Each of the 30 T cell receptor beta chains below was sequenced from the same sample in a study of blood T cell repertoires in COVID-19. Method: immunoSEQ multiplex PCR; TCRdb's copy keeps in-frame clones and lacks some. The sample lists about 180,000 clones, about 89% seen once, with around 2.6% in the top ten. Material: peripheral blood. These TCRs come from a man aged 35-49 years with active or convalescent COVID-19.

The rearrangement uses TRBV5-1 and TRBJ1-3; D remains ambiguous. V lost 6 bases and J lost 0, with 13 bases in between. Germline-derived CDR1 and CDR2 are SGHRS and YFSETQ. This CDR3 contains 15 residues. CDR3 DNA sequence: TGCGCCAGCACCGAGCGGGGATCCTCTGGAAACACCATATATTTT. This translates into CASTERGSSGNTIYF.

This chain connects TRBV7-9 to TRBJ2-2; unclear D gene. V shed 2 bases and J shed 3 bases, with 10 bases lying between them. Germline-derived CDR1 and CDR2 are SEHNR and FQNEAQ (reference sequence). This CDR3 is 15 amino acids long. The CDR3 loop is CASSLNLEDTGELFF. Here the CDR3 DNA reads TGTGCCAGCAGCTTAAATCTAGAGGACACCGGGGAGCTGTTTTTT. Complete variable domain (other parts from reference TRBV7-9 and TRBJ2-2): DTGVSQNPRHKITKRGQNVTFRCDPISEHNRLYWYRQTLGQGPEFLTYFQNEAQLEKSRLLSDRFSAERPKGSFSTLEIQRTEQGDSAMYLCASSLNLEDTGELFFGEGSRLTVL.

The rearrangement links TRBV9 to TRBJ1-2; D not resolved. The germline V and J ends were trimmed by 3 bases and 4 bases, with 16 bases remaining between them. This CDR3 has 15 amino acids. CDR1 and CDR2 from the germline V gene are SGDLS and YYNGEE. CDR3 nucleotide sequence: TGTGCCAGCAGCGCCCGCCTTTCTTCTAGCTATGGCTACACCTTC. It codes for CASSARLSSSYGYTF.

The V and J genes are TRBV30 and TRBJ2-1, with 8 bases lining up with TRBD1. Looked up from germline, CDR1 is GTSNPN and CDR2 is SVGIG (reference sequence). This CDR3 has 15 residues. Unmatched junction bases numbered 8, after V lost 0 bases and J lost 7 bases. CDR3 residues: CAWSVGDRPSNEQFF. DNA of the CDR3: TGTGCCTGGAGTGTAGGGGACAGGCCTTCAAATGAGCAGTTCTTC.

The V call is TRBV6-5, the J call TRBJ1-6, with no clear D. The CDR3 spans 15 residues. Germline CDR1 reads MNHEY; CDR2 reads SVGAGI. V lost 2 bases, J lost 5 bases, and 10 bases lay in between. The CDR3 loop is CASSYEFRDNSPLHF. The CDR3 DNA reads as TGTGCCAGCAGTTACGAATTTAGAGATAATTCACCCCTCCACTTT.

The chain couples TRBV19 to TRBJ2-2; the match to TRBD1 covers 7 bases. The CDR3 runs 15 residues. V shed 5 bases, J shed 0 bases, and the junction held 3 bases outside the gene matches. In germline, CDR1 is LNHDA, CDR2 SQIVND (reference sequence). The CDR3 loop reads CASSPGTANTGELFF. The DNA of the CDR3 is TGTGCCAGTAGTCCGGGGACAGCGAACACCGGGGAGCTGTTTTTT.

The chain joins TRBV7-2 to TRBJ2-2, with a weak D call TRBD1 (6 bases). The germline CDR1 and CDR2 sequences are SGHTA and FQGNSA. The CDR3 spans 15 residues. The V gene lost 2 bases and the J gene lost 4 bases, with 11 bases spanning the gap. The CDR3: CASSLRTVGTGELFF. CDR3 sequence (DNA): TGTGCCAGCAGCTTAAGGACAGTGGGCACCGGGGAGCTGTTTTTT.

The rearrangement uses TRBV19 and TRBJ1-4; D possibly corresponds to TRBD1 (6 bases). This CDR3 has 17 residues. Trimming shortened V by 4 bases and J by 0 bases, and 15 bases separated the two germline ends. Germline V gene sequence: CDR1 LNHDA, CDR2 SQIVND (reference sequence). The CDR3 is CASSTRGQGTTNEKLFF. The CDR3 bases are TGTGCCAGTAGTACCCGGGGTCAGGGGACAACTAATGAAAAACTGTTTTTT.

The chain combines TRBV25-1 with TRBJ1-1, with a possible D match to TRBD1 (6 bases). The ends were cut back, 4 bases at V and 1 base at J, with 10 bases in the middle. CDR1 is MGHDK, CDR2 SYGVNS, per germline. The CDR3 has 14 amino acids. In nucleotides, the CDR3 is TGTGCCAGCAGTGCCGTACAGGGGAACACTGAAGCTTTCTTT. Translating gives CASSAVQGNTEAFF.

This clone came up once. The chain couples TRBV9 to TRBJ2-1; no reliable D call. The CDR3 contains 15 residues. Germline values: CDR1 SGDLS, CDR2 YYNGEE. Deletions cut 4 bases from V and 0 bases from J, with 11 bases between. The CDR3 region is CASSLNSNSYNEQFF. In DNA, the CDR3 is TGTGCCAGCAGCCTTAACTCAAACTCCTACAATGAGCAGTTCTTC.

The chain joins TRBV5-6 to TRBJ1-6; 7 bases map to TRBD1. CDR1 is SGHDT, CDR2 YYEEEE, per germline. This CDR3 has 16 amino acids. V lost 2 bases, J lost 7 bases, and 9 bases stayed unmatched. CDR3 residues: CASSLTTGAENSPLHF. CDR3 DNA sequence: TGTGCCAGCAGCTTAACTACAGGGGCAGAAAATTCACCCCTCCACTTT. The variable domain in full, with the rest retrieved from reference TRBV5-6 and TRBJ1-6, is DAGVTQSPTHLIKTRGQQVTLRCSPKSGHDTVSWYQQALGQGPQFIFQYYEEEERQRGNFPDRFSGHQFPNYSSELNVNALLLGDSALYLCASSLTTGAENSPLHFGNGTRLTVT.

This clone was counted a few times. This chain links TRBV2 with TRBJ1-1; D gene ambiguous. Trimming left V 8 bases short and J 4 bases short, with 11 bases between. CDR1 and CDR2 (germline): SNHLY, FYNNEI. The CDR3 consists of 12 residues. The CDR3 here is CASGPLGTEAFF. The CDR3 region has the DNA TGTGCCAGCGGGCCCCTGGGCACTGAAGCTTTCTTT.

The J gene is TRBJ1-2, the V gene TRBV10-2; D remains ambiguous. The germline CDR1 and CDR2 sequences are WSHSY and SAAADI. The CDR3 has 12 amino acids. Deletions cut 4 bases from V and 2 bases from J, with 5 bases between. The CDR3 coding sequence is TGCGCCAGCAGTGGCGGAAACTATGGCTACACCTTC. Residues: CASSGGNYGYTF.

The J gene is TRBJ2-1, the V gene TRBV5-4; 11 nucleotides line up with TRBD2. Germline V lookup: CDR1 SGHNT, CDR2 YYREEE (reference sequence). Trimming cost V 6 bases and J 2 bases; bases outside gene matches: 7. This CDR3 is 16 amino acids long. CDR3 coding DNA: TGTGCCAGCAAGGTTAGCGGGGGGGGCGCCTACAATGAGCAGTTCTTC. Translating gives CASKVSGGGAYNEQFF.

The chain recombines TRBV4-2 with TRBJ1-2; 8 bases align to TRBD1. J was trimmed by 6 bases and V by 0 bases; bases with no gene match: 3. The CDR3 has 14 residues. Germline-derived CDR1 and CDR2 are LGHNA and YNFKEQ. The CDR3: CASSQDAGGNGYTF. Written as DNA, the CDR3 is TGTGCCAGCAGCCAAGATGCAGGGGGCAATGGCTACACCTTC.

This sequence joins TRBV5-1 and TRBJ1-1, with 7 bases fitting TRBD1. The junction had 4 bases not matched to a gene; V was cut back by 4 bases and J by 1 base. Germline V gives CDR1 SGHRS, CDR2 YFSETQ. The CDR3 spans 14 residues. DNA for the CDR3: TGCGCCAGCAGCCCCGGGACAGAGAACACTGAAGCTTTCTTT. It translates to CASSPGTENTEAFF. The full variable domain, rest sourced from reference TRBV5-1 and TRBJ1-1, is KAGVTQTPRYLIKTRGQQVTLSCSPISGHRSVSWYQQTPGQGLQFLFEYFSETQRNKGNFPGRFSGRQFSNSRSEMNVSTLELGDSALYLCASSPGTENTEAFFGQGTRLTVV.

This chain joins TRBV16 and TRBJ1-3; D call uncertain. This CDR3 is 15 amino acids long. Germline CDR1 reads KGHSY; CDR2 reads FQNENV. The V and J ends lost 1 base and 8 bases respectively, with 15 bases between them. As DNA, the CDR3 is TGTGCCAGCAGCCAATTCGGCGGGGTGTCGGACACCATATATTTT. Protein product: CASSQFGGVSDTIYF.

The chain uses TRBV5-4 and TRBJ2-5; 14 bases are shared with TRBD2. J lost 2 bases, V lost 3 bases, and 6 bases had no gene match. The CDR3 contains 17 residues. Germline CDR1 reads SGHNT; CDR2 reads YYREEE (reference sequence). CDR3 residues: CASSSGLAGANQETQYF. The CDR3 DNA reads TGTGCCAGCAGCTCGGGACTAGCGGGGGCTAATCAAGAGACCCAGTACTTC.

The chain is built from TRBV5-1 and TRBJ2-7; 8 bases align to TRBD2. CDR3 length equals 14 residues. V shed 1 base, J shed 7 bases, and the junction held 7 bases outside the gene matches. CDR1 and CDR2 (germline): SGHRS, YFSETQ. The CDR3 sequence: CASSLSASGGEQYF. In DNA form, the CDR3 reads TGCGCCAGCAGCTTGTCGGCCAGCGGGGGAGAGCAGTACTTC.

The chain uses TRBV19 and TRBJ2-2, with D tentatively TRBD1 (6 bases). There are 15 residues in the CDR3. V was shortened by 4 bases and J by 2 bases, with 11 bases between the two germline ends. CDR1 and CDR2 from the germline V gene are LNHDA and SQIVND (reference sequence). For the CDR3, the DNA is TGTGCCAGTAGTACAGGGGAAGGTAACACCGGGGAGCTGTTTTTT. Amino acid sequence: CASSTGEGNTGELFF.

V and J are TRBV15 and TRBJ1-4; a possible D gene is TRBD1 (5 bases). CDR3 size: 15 residues. Germline-derived CDR1 and CDR2 are LNHNV and YYDKDF (reference sequence). Between the trimmed V and J ends, which lost 4 bases and 5 bases, there was a span of 14 bases. The CDR3 bases are TGTGCCACCAGCATTGGGGCGGAAGGGAATGAAAAACTGTTTTTT. Its protein product is CATSIGAEGNEKLFF.

The genes are TRBV28 and TRBJ2-2, with 7 bases lining up with TRBD1. The CDR3 is 16 residues long. The germline gives CDR1 MDHEN, CDR2 SYDVKM. Trimming at V came to 5 bases and at J to 2 bases, leaving 8 bases not matched to a gene. DNA for the CDR3: TGTGCCAGCAGTCGTATCGGGACAGCCAACACCGGGGAGCTGTTTTTT. Its translation is CASSRIGTANTGELFF. Filled out from reference TRBV28 and TRBJ2-2, the complete variable domain reads DVKVTQSSRYLVKRTGEKVFLECVQDMDHENMFWYRQDPGLGLRLIYFSYDVKMKEKGDIPEGYSVSREKKERFSLILESASTNQTSMYLCASSRIGTANTGELFFGEGSRLTVL.

The count of this clone is one. The chain combines TRBV4-1 with TRBJ2-4; the D gene is possibly TRBD2 (6 bases). CDR3 length: 15 amino acids. Germline V gene sequence: CDR1 MGHRA, CDR2 YSYEKL. Trimming left V 6 bases short and J 6 bases short, with 18 bases between. Here the CDR3 reads CASRSVAVGPNIQYF. The CDR3 nucleotides read TGCGCCAGCAGATCGGTAGCGGTGGGACCAAACATTCAGTACTTC.

The chain links TRBV30 to TRBJ2-2; 7 bases align to TRBD1. The germline V gene encodes CDR1 GTSNPN and CDR2 SVGIG (reference sequence). The V gene end was trimmed by 0 bases and the J gene end by 1 base; junction bases not matched to a gene: 2. This CDR3 spans 15 amino acids. CDR3 bases: TGTGCCTGGAGTGTACGGACAGGGAACACCGGGGAGCTGTTTTTT. Translation gives CAWSVRTGNTGELFF.

Worth noting for this clone: The same CDR3 also results from other DNA sequences found in this sample. The rearrangement joins TRBV3-1 (or the pseudogene TRBV3-2) to TRBJ2-2; possible D gene TRBD1, 6 bases. The V end was cut by 4 bases, the J end by 4 bases, with 13 bases between. Germline values: CDR1 LGHDT, CDR2 YNNKEL (reference sequence). The CDR3 is 15 residues long. The DNA of the CDR3 is TGTGCCAGCAGCCCGTCTACAGGGACCACCGGGGAGCTGTTTTTT. As protein: CASSPSTGTTGELFF.

V usage is TRBV7-3 and J usage is TRBJ2-1; TRBD1 aligns across 7 bases. Looked up from germline, CDR1 is SGHTA and CDR2 is FQGTGA. The CDR3 has 15 amino acids. V lost 5 bases, J lost 0 bases, and 4 bases stayed unmatched. For the CDR3, the DNA is TGTGCCAGCAGCCCCCGGGACAGCTCCTACAATGAGCAGTTCTTC. Translation: CASSPRDSSYNEQFF.

In nucleotides, the CDR3 is TGTGCCAGCAGCCAAAAGGGTGGGACAGGGGGAATGGGGCAAGAGACCCAGTACTTC. It translates to CASSQKGGTGGMGQETQYF. The chain is built from TRBV4-2 and TRBJ2-5; 11 bases map to TRBD1. CDR3 length: 19 amino acids. Germline-derived CDR1 and CDR2 are LGHNA and YNFKEQ. J gave up 2 bases and V 2 bases, and 13 bases lay outside the gene matches.

The chain joins TRBV7-8 to TRBJ1-6; D remains unclear. The CDR3 length is 13 residues. V was pared by 5 bases and J by 7 bases, with 9 bases between. The germline gives CDR1 SGHVS, CDR2 FQNEAQ. The DNA for the CDR3 is TGTGCCAGCAGCCCCCAGGCGAATTCACCCCTCCACTTT. Translating it yields CASSPQANSPLHF.

The rearrangement uses TRBV5-1 and TRBJ1-1; tentatively, D is TRBD1 (6 bases). Germline CDR1 is SGHRS and CDR2 is YFSETQ. V shed 7 bases and J shed 1 base, with 11 bases lying between them. This CDR3 contains 13 residues. The CDR3 sequence is CASQEGGNTEAFF. For the CDR3, the DNA is TGCGCCAGCCAAGAAGGGGGGAACACTGAAGCTTTCTTT.

This chain joins TRBV7-9 and TRBJ2-2, with TRBD2 matching over 8 bases. Per germline, CDR1 SEHNR and CDR2 FQNEAQ (reference sequence). With V trimmed by 5 bases and J by 1 base, 9 bases remained unmatched. The CDR3 length is 17 residues. CDR3 nucleotide sequence: TGTGCCAGCAGCCCCAAAGAAAGCGGGGGGAACACCGGGGAGCTGTTTTTT. As protein: CASSPKESGGNTGELFF.